The clone carrying this T cell receptor beta chain was found a few times. The sample belongs to a study of naive and memory T cell subsets. Germline assignment: CDR1 SNHLY and CDR2 FYNNEI. The CDR3 totals 11 residues. V was shortened by 6 bases and J by 4 bases, with 7 bases between the two germline ends. Two oligonucleotides, mixed equimolar, formed the beta constant-region primer covering TRBC1 and TRBC2. Nested alpha and beta constant-region primers with the SP2 primer drove four PCR rounds on ligated cDNA. Ligation attached a single-stranded oligonucleotide with a 12-nucleotide UMI and the SP2 primer to the cDNA 3' end. TCRdb processed the UMI-ligation and nested PCR reads anew with MiXCR; each CDR3 protein has one entry. This table has around 110,000 distinct CDR3 sequences, just over 35% appearing once.

This chain links TRBV2 with TRBJ2-7, with no clear D. The sequenced sample was central memory CD4+ T cells from blood. The receptor was isolated from a human donor in good health. The CDR3 loop reads CASRKIYEQYF. The CDR3 DNA is TGTGCCAGCAGGAAGATTTACGAGCAGTACTTC.